This T cell receptor beta chain was captured in a study of CD8 T cells in Susac syndrome. V was pared by 7 bases and J by 0 bases, with 8 bases between. The CDR3 extends over 13 amino acids. Germline CDR1 reads MDHEN; CDR2 reads SYDVKM. From blood CD8+ and CD4+ T cells, the TCR beta chain was sequenced. The patients who served as multiple sclerosis controls were treatment-naive and had stable or active relapsing-remitting disease that fulfilled the revised McDonald criteria. Both CD4+ and CD8+ T cells were negatively isolated, and TEMRA cells underwent FACS enrichment. Random hexamers were used to reverse transcribe the RNA input (about 0.5 to 1 ug). The amplification used immunoSEQ multiplex PCR on TCR beta CDR3; it spanned 54 Vbeta and 13 Jbeta. Via MiXCR, TCRdb re-called the immunoSEQ multiplex PCR reads, giving one row per CDR3 protein. Of about 300,000 distinct CDR3 sequences in the sample, 92% are singletons; the top ten hold around 0.07%.

This clonotype was sampled from a human donor with multiple sclerosis. The V gene is TRBV28, the J gene TRBJ2-3; D remains unclear. Sequencing input: CD4+ T cells from PBMCs. CDR3 DNA sequence: TGTGCCAGCACCTTATACAGCACAGATACGCAGTATTTT. It encodes CASTLYSTDTQYF.